The 26 T cell receptor beta chains below were found in one sample sequenced in a study of T cells in tuberculosis. Sequenced by immunoSEQ multiplex PCR; TCRdb stores in-frame clones only, minus some. The data show 54,000 or so clones, roughly 79% seen once. After thawing and overnight rest, PBMC were stained with GMM-loaded CD1B tetramer, viability dye and anti-CD3 for sorting. The CD1B tetramers carried C32 glucose monomycolate purified from Rhodococcus equi. The sequencing sample was made of CD1b-GMM tetramer-negative cells sorted from PBMCs. The receptors originated from an adult woman with latent tuberculosis.

This clone was seen just once. CDR3 amino acids: CASSYSRDRGLREQYF. Here the CDR3 DNA reads TGTGCCAGCAGTTACTCGAGAGACAGGGGGCTTCGGGAGCAGTACTTC. The chain couples TRBV6-5 to TRBJ2-7; 10 bases line up with TRBD1. CDR3 size: 16 residues. Germline CDR1 is MNHEY and CDR2 is SVGAGI. V was clipped by 0 bases and J by 7 bases; unmatched bases: 9.

The chain links TRBV19 to TRBJ1-1, with D unresolved. The V end was cut by 6 bases, the J end by 0 bases, with 11 bases between. The CDR3 is 14 amino acids. Germline V gives CDR1 LNHDA, CDR2 SQIVND (reference sequence). CDR3 nucleotide sequence: TGTGCCAGTAGGTCGCGGGGATTGAACACTGAAGCTTTCTTT. This codes for CASRSRGLNTEAFF. The complete variable domain, with remaining parts taken from reference TRBV19 and TRBJ1-1, reads DGGITQSPKYLFRKEGQNVTLSCEQNLNHDAMYWYRQDPGQGLRLIYYSQIVNDFQKGDIAEGYSVSREKKESFPLTVTSAQKNPTAFYLCASRSRGLNTEAFFGQGTRLTVV.

The rearrangement links TRBV18 to TRBJ2-3; no reliable D call. The CDR3 covers 13 residues. CDR1 and CDR2 from the germline V gene are KGHSH and LQKENI. V was shortened by 2 bases and J by 1 base, with 4 bases between the two germline ends. The DNA of the CDR3 is TGTGCCAGCTCACCAAGCCGCACAGATACGCAGTATTTT. Protein sequence: CASSPSRTDTQYF.

The chain combines TRBV9 with TRBJ2-2, with TRBD2 identical over 8 bases. The CDR3 sequence is 14 residues long. V lost 6 bases to trimming and J lost 7 bases; unmatched junction nucleotides: 8. Per germline, CDR1 SGDLS and CDR2 YYNGEE. CDR3 DNA sequence: TGTGCCAGCACCCGGGGACTAGGTAGCGGGGAGCTGTTTTTT. Translation: CASTRGLGSGELFF. The complete variable domain, with remaining parts taken from reference TRBV9 and TRBJ2-2, reads DSGVTQTPKHLITATGQRVTLRCSPRSGDLSVYWYQQSLDQGLQFLIQYYNGEERAKGNILERFSAQQFPDLHSELNLSSLELGDSALYFCASTRGLGSGELFFGEGSRLTVL.

This chain connects TRBV28 to TRBJ1-2; TRBD1 aligns across 8 bases. With 3 bases clipped from V and 8 bases from J, the junction kept 5 bases outside the gene matches. The V gene's germline CDR1 is MDHEN and CDR2 SYDVKM. There are 13 residues in the CDR3. The CDR3 sequence is CASSFRDRFGYTF. The CDR3 region has the DNA TGTGCCAGCAGTTTTAGGGACAGGTTCGGCTACACCTTC.

V and J are TRBV9 and TRBJ2-5; maybe TRBD2 (6 bases). The CDR3 spans 19 residues. Germline V gene lookup returns CDR1 SGDLS and CDR2 YYNGEE. V gave up 4 bases and J gave up 4 bases, with 29 bases separating them. CDR3 DNA: TGTGCCAGCAGCCCCGCTTCTGGGACTCACTCCCCGCTGAGAGAGACCCAGTACTTC. Amino acids: CASSPASGTHSPLRETQYF. Based on the CDR3 plus reference TRBV9 and TRBJ2-5, the full variable domain is DSGVTQTPKHLITATGQRVTLRCSPRSGDLSVYWYQQSLDQGLQFLIQYYNGEERAKGNILERFSAQQFPDLHSELNLSSLELGDSALYFCASSPASGTHSPLRETQYFGPGTRLLVL.

The genes are TRBV30 and TRBJ2-1; a weak D match, TRBD1 (6 bases). Germline CDR1 is GTSNPN and CDR2 is SVGIG (reference sequence). This CDR3 is 13 amino acids long. The ends were cut back, 8 bases at V and 0 bases at J, with 11 bases in the middle. This CDR3 reads CAGDRSSYNEQFF. The CDR3 DNA reads as TGTGCCGGAGACAGGAGCTCCTACAATGAGCAGTTCTTC.

The chain uses TRBV18 and TRBJ1-6; 11 nucleotides align to TRBD1. J gave up 7 bases and V 2 bases, and 4 bases lay outside the gene matches. Germline CDR1 KGHSH, CDR2 LQKENI. This CDR3 has 16 residues. The CDR3 coding sequence is TGTGCCAGCTCACCAGGACAGGGGGCCGGGAATTCACCCCTCCACTTT. It encodes CASSPGQGAGNSPLHF.

This chain links TRBV5-1 with TRBJ2-3; D is unclear. CDR1 is SGHRS and CDR2 is YFSETQ in the germline V gene. This CDR3 has 15 amino acids. Trimming pared 0 bases from V and 3 bases from J, leaving 11 bases between. In DNA form, the CDR3 reads TGCGCCAGCAGCTTGGCCCCAGGTAGTACAGATACGCAGTATTTT. Amino acid sequence: CASSLAPGSTDTQYF.

This rearrangement joins TRBV19 to TRBJ1-4; TRBD1 agrees at 7 bases. Germline lookup yields CDR1 LNHDA and CDR2 SQIVND (reference sequence). The J segment lost 5 bases and the V segment lost 7 bases, leaving 7 bases of the junction unmatched. This CDR3 region has 14 residues. CDR3 sequence: CASIRGTENEKLFF. CDR3 bases: TGTGCCAGTATCCGAGGGACAGAGAATGAAAAACTGTTTTTT.

The rearrangement joins TRBV7-2 to TRBJ2-1; 9 bases are shared with TRBD2. Per germline, CDR1 SGHTA and CDR2 FQGNSA. The trim removed 3 bases at V and 7 bases at J, leaving 4 bases unmatched. CDR3 length equals 14 residues. CDR3 DNA sequence: TGTGCCAGCAGCTTCCGGCGGGGGGGAAATGAGCAGTTCTTC. Amino acids: CASSFRRGGNEQFF. Complete variable domain (other parts from reference TRBV7-2 and TRBJ2-1): GAGVSQSPSNKVTEKGKDVELRCDPISGHTALYWYRQSLGQGLEFLIYFQGNSAPDKSGLPSDRFSAERTGGSVSTLTIQRTQQEDSAVYLCASSFRRGGNEQFFGPGTRLTVL.

The chain combines TRBV19 with TRBJ2-1; tentative D call: TRBD2 (6 bases). The CDR3 sequence is 15 residues long. Looked up from germline, CDR1 is LNHDA and CDR2 is SQIVND (reference sequence). V was pared by 1 base and J by 0 bases, with 7 bases between. CDR3 sequence (DNA): TGTGCCAGTAGTATAGCGGGAGTCTCCTACAATGAGCAGTTCTTC. Encoded protein: CASSIAGVSYNEQFF.

The V and J genes are TRBV4-2 and TRBJ2-7; TRBD2 matches at 7 bases. Trimming took 0 bases from V and 3 from J; bases not matched to a gene: 2. From germline, CDR1 is LGHNA and CDR2 YNFKEQ. The CDR3 extends over 14 amino acids. CDR3 loop: CASSQEGGDYEQYF. CDR3 bases: TGTGCCAGCAGCCAAGAGGGGGGGGACTACGAGCAGTACTTC.

The chain couples TRBV11-3 to TRBJ2-7; tentatively, D is TRBD2 (5 bases). Germline CDR1 SGHNT, CDR2 YENEEA. V was shortened by 1 base and J by 5 bases, with 6 bases between the two germline ends. This CDR3 has 12 amino acids. The CDR3 DNA sequence: TGTGCCAGCAGCTTAGGAGGGAACGAGCAGTACTTC. It encodes CASSLGGNEQYF.

The V call is TRBV28, the J call TRBJ1-3, with 10 positions matching TRBD1. Germline V gives CDR1 MDHEN, CDR2 SYDVKM. With V trimmed by 10 bases and J by 6 bases, 9 bases remained unmatched. The CDR3 runs to 14 residues. CDR3 region: CATRTGGFENTIYF. CDR3 sequence (DNA): TGTGCCACCAGGACAGGGGGGTTTGAAAACACCATATATTTT.

The V call is TRBV9, the J call TRBJ2-1; 13 positions agree with TRBD2. Per germline, CDR1 SGDLS and CDR2 YYNGEE. This CDR3 is built from 20 residues. V was clipped by 4 bases and J by 0 bases; unmatched bases: 13. The CDR3 sequence is CASSPRGGTSGKFSYNEQFF. The CDR3 DNA follows: TGTGCCAGCAGCCCGAGGGGGGGGACTAGCGGGAAATTCTCCTACAATGAGCAGTTCTTC. Together with reference TRBV9 and TRBJ2-1, the CDR3 gives the full variable domain: DSGVTQTPKHLITATGQRVTLRCSPRSGDLSVYWYQQSLDQGLQFLIQYYNGEERAKGNILERFSAQQFPDLHSELNLSSLELGDSALYFCASSPRGGTSGKFSYNEQFFGPGTRLTVL.

The chain recombines TRBV30 with TRBJ2-7, with 9 nucleotides matching TRBD1. Germline CDR1 and CDR2: GTSNPN and SVGIG (reference sequence). The CDR3 runs to 14 residues. With 2 bases clipped from V and 5 bases from J, the junction kept 7 bases outside the gene matches. CDR3: CAWSPGTGSDEQYF. The CDR3 nucleotides read TGTGCCTGGAGTCCTGGGACAGGGTCGGACGAGCAGTACTTC.

The chain joins TRBV5-5 to TRBJ1-2; no clear D. CDR3 length equals 13 residues. CDR1 is SGHKS and CDR2 is YYEKEE in the germline V gene (reference sequence). V was pared by 2 bases and J by 3 bases, with 8 bases between. For the CDR3, the DNA is TGTGCCAGCAGCTTAGACGCGGACTATGGCTACACCTTC. Its protein is CASSLDADYGYTF.

This clone was counted between two and nine times. The chain links TRBV5-1 to TRBJ2-1; tentatively, D is TRBD2 (6 bases). V was trimmed by 0 bases and J by 10 bases, leaving 11 bases between them. The CDR3 runs 13 residues. Germline loops: CDR1 SGHRS, CDR2 YFSETQ. This CDR3 reads CASSLDGAGEQFF. The CDR3 DNA reads as TGCGCCAGCAGCTTGGACGGCGCGGGGGAGCAGTTCTTC.

The chain carries TRBV11-2 and TRBJ1-1; no firm D call. The CDR3 is 16 residues long. Trimming took off 5 bases at V and 1 base at J, with 17 bases between the two ends. CDR1 and CDR2 from the germline V gene are SGHAT and FQNNGV. CDR3 amino acids: CASSLDTYGRNTEAFF. CDR3 coding DNA: TGTGCCAGCAGCCTCGACACCTACGGCAGGAACACTGAAGCTTTCTTT.

In DNA form, the CDR3 reads TGTGCCAGCAGTGAAGCGCTCGGTAGGTCAGAGGCTGAAGCTTTCTTT. Its protein is CASSEALGRSEAEAFF. This chain links TRBV6-1 with TRBJ1-1; unclear D gene. CDR3 length: 16 amino acids. The ends were cut back, 0 bases at V and 6 bases at J, with 17 bases in the middle. Germline CDR1 is MNHNS and CDR2 is SASEGT.

The chain couples TRBV29-1 to TRBJ1-1; 9 positions agree with TRBD1. The CDR3 is made up of 13 amino acids. V dropped 1 base and J dropped 5; count of bases not matched to a gene: 2. Germline CDR1 SQVTM, CDR2 ANQGSEA. The CDR3, as DNA: TGCAGCGTTGAAGCCGACAGGGGGACTGAAGCTTTCTTT. Translated: CSVEADRGTEAFF.

This chain connects TRBV6-6 to TRBJ2-5; 8 positions match TRBD2. The DNA end is more similar to TRBJ2-7, so the J call may be wrong. Per germline, CDR1 MNHNY and CDR2 SVGAGI (reference sequence). The CDR3 totals 14 residues. The CDR3 sequence: CASSSSGLTYEQYF. The CDR3 bases are TGTGCCAGCAGTTCTAGCGGGCTAACCTACGAGCAGTACTTC.

The chain is built from TRBV27 and TRBJ2-5; possible D gene TRBD1, 7 bases. Germline values: CDR1 MNHEY, CDR2 SMNVEV (reference sequence). CDR3 length: 17 residues. Trimming took 2 bases from V and 4 from J, leaving 20 bases between them. This chain's CDR3 is CASSLTPSGGGGETQYF. The DNA of the CDR3 is TGTGCCAGCAGTTTAACCCCCAGCGGAGGGGGCGGAGAGACCCAGTACTTC.

The V gene is TRBV27, the J gene TRBJ2-2; 10 bases line up with TRBD2. Germline CDR1 MNHEY, CDR2 SMNVEV (reference sequence). The CDR3 has 16 amino acids. V shed 6 bases, J shed 4 bases, and the junction held 8 bases outside the gene matches. The CDR3 DNA sequence: TGTGCCAGCAGCCGCGGGACTAGCGCTGGCACCGGGGAGCTGTTTTTT. This sequence encodes CASSRGTSAGTGELFF.

The chain couples TRBV6-1 to TRBJ2-7, with 8 bases aligning to TRBD1. This CDR3 is built from 13 residues. V was clipped by 7 bases and J by 2 bases; unmatched bases: 4. In germline, CDR1 is MNHNS, CDR2 SASEGT. The CDR3 loop is CASTLQGAYEQYF. CDR3 sequence (DNA): TGTGCCAGCACGTTACAGGGGGCCTACGAGCAGTACTTC.